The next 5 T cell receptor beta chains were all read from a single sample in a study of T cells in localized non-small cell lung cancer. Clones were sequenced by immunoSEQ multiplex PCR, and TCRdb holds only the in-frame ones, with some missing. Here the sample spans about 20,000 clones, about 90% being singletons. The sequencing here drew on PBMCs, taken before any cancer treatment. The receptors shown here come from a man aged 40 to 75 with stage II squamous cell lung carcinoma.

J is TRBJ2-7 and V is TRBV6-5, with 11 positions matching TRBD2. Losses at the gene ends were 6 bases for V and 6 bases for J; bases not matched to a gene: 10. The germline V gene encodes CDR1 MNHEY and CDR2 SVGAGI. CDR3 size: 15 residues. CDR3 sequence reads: CASSRPGTSGSEQYF. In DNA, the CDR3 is TGTGCCAGCAGCCGTCCCGGGACTAGCGGTTCCGAGCAGTACTTC.

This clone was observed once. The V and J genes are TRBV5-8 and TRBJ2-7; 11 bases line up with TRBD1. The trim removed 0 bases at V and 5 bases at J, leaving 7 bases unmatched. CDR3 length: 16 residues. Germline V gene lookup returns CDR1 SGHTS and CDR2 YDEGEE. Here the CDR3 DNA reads TGTGCCAGCAGCTTGGCCGGGACAGGGGGGCTTCACGAGCAGTACTTC. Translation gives CASSLAGTGGLHEQYF.

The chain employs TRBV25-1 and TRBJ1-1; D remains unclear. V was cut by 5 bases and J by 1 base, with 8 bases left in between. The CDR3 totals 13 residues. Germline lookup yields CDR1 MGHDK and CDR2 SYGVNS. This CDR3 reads CASSPRGNTEAFF. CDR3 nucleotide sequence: TGTGCCAGCAGTCCCCGCGGGAACACTGAAGCTTTCTTT.

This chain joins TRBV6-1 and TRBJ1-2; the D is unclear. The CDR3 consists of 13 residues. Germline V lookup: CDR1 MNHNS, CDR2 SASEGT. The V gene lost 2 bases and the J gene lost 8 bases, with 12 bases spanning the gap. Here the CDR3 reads CASSEPMVDGYTF. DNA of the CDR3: TGTGCCAGCAGTGAACCCATGGTGGACGGCTACACCTTC.

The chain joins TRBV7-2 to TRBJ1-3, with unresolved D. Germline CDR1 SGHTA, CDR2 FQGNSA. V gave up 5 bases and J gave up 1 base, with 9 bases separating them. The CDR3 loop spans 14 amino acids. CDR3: CASSAAMSGNTIYF. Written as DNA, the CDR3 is TGTGCCAGCAGCGCAGCAATGTCTGGAAACACCATATATTTT.